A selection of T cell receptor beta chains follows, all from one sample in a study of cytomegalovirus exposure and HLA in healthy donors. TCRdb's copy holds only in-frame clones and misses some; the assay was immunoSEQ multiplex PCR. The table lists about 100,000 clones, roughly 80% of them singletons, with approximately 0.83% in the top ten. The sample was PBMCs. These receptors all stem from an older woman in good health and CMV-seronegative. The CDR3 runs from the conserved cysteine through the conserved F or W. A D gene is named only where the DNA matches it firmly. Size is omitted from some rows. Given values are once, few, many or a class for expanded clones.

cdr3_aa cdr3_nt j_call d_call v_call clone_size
CASSDYGGGNYGYTF TGTGCCAGCAGTGATTACGGAGGCGGGAACTATGGCTACACCTTC TRBJ1-2 - TRBV6-1 -
CSVGRRTGLTGELFF TGCAGCGTTGGCCGACGGACAGGACTCACCGGGGAGCTGTTTTTT TRBJ2-2 TRBD1 TRBV29-1 -
CASSSGTGRGNTEAFF TGTGCCAGCAGCTCGGGGACAGGGAGAGGAAACACTGAAGCTTTCTTT TRBJ1-1 TRBD1 TRBV5-4 -
CASSQDRLAGWGDTQYF TGCGCCAGCAGCCAAGATCGGCTAGCGGGGTGGGGGGATACGCAGTATTTT TRBJ2-3 TRBD2 TRBV4-1 -
CAISPLPYYGYTF TGTGCCATCAGTCCACTTCCTTACTATGGCTACACCTTC TRBJ1-2 - TRBV10-3 -
CASSRDSSYEQYF TGTGCCAGCAGCCGGGACAGCTCCTACGAGCAGTACTTC TRBJ2-7 TRBD1 TRBV28 -
CASRRTGSTTNEKLFF TGTGCCAGCAGGAGGACAGGATCTACAACTAATGAAAAACTGTTTTTT TRBJ1-4 TRBD1 TRBV2 -
CASSKGGGGAADTQYF TGTGCCAGCAGCAAGGGTGGCGGGGGGGCGGCGGATACGCAGTATTTT TRBJ2-3 TRBD2 TRBV9 -
CASSYTGSMNTEAFF TGTGCCAGCAGTTACACAGGGTCCATGAACACTGAAGCTTTCTTT TRBJ1-1 - TRBV6-5 -
CSARETYEQYF TGCAGTGCCCGGGAGACCTACGAGCAGTACTTC TRBJ2-7 - TRBV20-1 -
CASSLMDRGTGELFF TGTGCCAGCAGCTTAATGGACAGGGGGACCGGGGAGCTGTTTTTT TRBJ2-2 TRBD1 TRBV7-2 -
CASSHSTVATNEKLFF TGCGCCAGCAGCCATTCGACAGTTGCAACTAATGAAAAACTGTTTTTT TRBJ1-4 - TRBV4-3 -
CASSVGLGSDEQFF TGTGCCAGCAGCGTAGGGCTCGGGTCGGATGAGCAGTTCTTC TRBJ2-1 - TRBV9 -
CASSFRPPRLQGALEETQYF TGTGCCAGCAGTTTCCGACCCCCCCGCCTACAGGGGGCCCTGGAAGAGACCCAGTACTTC TRBJ2-5 TRBD1 TRBV27 once
CASSLSPGITNTEAFF TGTGCCAGCAGCTTAAGCCCGGGGATAACGAACACTGAAGCTTTCTTT TRBJ1-1 - TRBV7-6 -
CASSFPQGRSTEAFF TGTGCCAGCAGCTTCCCACAGGGGCGATCCACTGAAGCTTTCTTT TRBJ1-1 TRBD1 TRBV7-9 -
CASSFPPAAAQYF TGTGCCAGCAGTTTCCCCCCGGCGGCGGCCCAGTACTTC TRBJ2-5 - TRBV28 once
CASSRGEGVQPQHF TGTGCCAGCAGCCGCGGGGAAGGGGTTCAGCCCCAGCATTTT TRBJ1-5 - TRBV5-8 -
CASSPPTGTGKQPQHF TGTGCCAGCAGTCCCCCTACCGGGACAGGGAAACAGCCCCAGCATTTT TRBJ1-5 TRBD1 TRBV28 -
CASSVGQFNSPLHF TGTGCCAGCAGCGTAGGACAGTTTAATTCACCCCTCCACTTT TRBJ1-6 - TRBV9 few
CASSFRGYEQYF TGCGCCAGCAGCTTTCGAGGCTACGAGCAGTACTTC TRBJ2-7 - TRBV5-1 -
CASRQGPEAFF TGTGCCAGCCGACAGGGTCCAGAAGCTTTCTTT TRBJ1-1 TRBD1 TRBV6-5 -
CASTRTEPGTLNTEAFF TGTGCCAGCACACGTACGGAGCCCGGGACACTGAACACTGAAGCTTTCTTT TRBJ1-1 - TRBV7-9 -
CASSLGQGGYTF TGTGCCAGCAGCTTGGGACAGGGAGGCTACACCTTC TRBJ1-2 TRBD1 TRBV5-4 once
CASSDTRNTEAFF TGTGCCAGTTCAGACACCCGGAACACTGAAGCTTTCTTT TRBJ1-1 - TRBV28 -
CASSPLRTGTSWETQYF TGTGCCAGCTCACCATTAAGGACGGGGACTAGCTGGGAGACCCAGTACTTC TRBJ2-5 TRBD2 TRBV18 -
CSVEGGTARADTQYF TGCAGCGTTGAGGGGGGAACAGCCCGAGCAGATACGCAGTATTTT TRBJ2-3 - TRBV29-1 -
CAWSPGVGGTEAFF TGTGCCTGGAGTCCCGGAGTCGGAGGCACTGAAGCTTTCTTT TRBJ1-1 - TRBV30 -